These 26 T cell receptor beta chains came from one sample sequenced in a study of cytomegalovirus exposure and HLA in healthy donors. The study ran its PCR with 60 Vbeta and 13 Jbeta primers. Only in-frame clones appear in the TCRdb table, and some are missing; sequencing was by immunoSEQ multiplex PCR. The repertoire consists of about 130,000 clones, with approximately 80% occurring once and the leading ten covering about 2%. Sequencing was performed on PBMCs. Receptors originate from a man aged 18 to 30 in good health and CMV-seronegative.

The chain is built from TRBV27 and TRBJ2-2, with 7 bases aligning to TRBD2. The CDR3 has 17 amino acids. V shed 4 bases, J shed 6 bases, and the junction held 14 bases outside the gene matches. Germline CDR1 MNHEY, CDR2 SMNVEV (reference sequence). The CDR3 DNA follows: TGTGCCAGCAGTTCGTGGGGCGGACTAGGCGGGGCCGGGGAGCTGTTTTTT. Its protein product is CASSSWGGLGGAGELFF.

The V call is TRBV28, the J call TRBJ2-5, with 7 bases aligning to TRBD2. The J call may not be correct, given that the DNA end is closer to TRBJ2-7. The CDR3 has 15 residues. Germline V gives CDR1 MDHEN, CDR2 SYDVKM. The CDR3 sequence is CASGPLGGPPYEQYF. The CDR3 DNA is TGTGCCAGCGGGCCTTTGGGAGGGCCTCCCTACGAGCAGTACTTC.

This clone was observed a few times. V is TRBV6-5 and J is TRBJ1-4, with D possibly matching TRBD1 (6 bases). The CDR3 totals 15 residues. V was clipped by 0 bases and J by 5 bases, with 10 bases between them. CDR1 is MNHEY, CDR2 SVGAGI, per germline. The CDR3 sequence: CASSYSGQMNEKLFF. Here the CDR3 DNA reads TGTGCCAGCAGTTACTCGGGACAAATGAATGAAAAACTGTTTTTT.

This clone was seen a few times. This chain connects TRBV9 to TRBJ2-1; 7 bases line up with TRBD1. This CDR3 has 15 residues. The germline V gene has CDR1 SGDLS and CDR2 YYNGEE. Unmatched junction bases numbered 4, after V lost 0 bases and J lost 4 bases. The CDR3 reads CASSVGGQMYNEQFF. The DNA of the CDR3 is TGTGCCAGCAGCGTAGGGGGACAGATGTACAATGAGCAGTTCTTC.

J is TRBJ1-5 and V is TRBV7-9; TRBD1 matches 10 bases. CDR3 length: 16 residues. Germline CDR1 and CDR2: SEHNR and FQNEAQ (reference sequence). Germline trimming cut 1 base from V and 0 bases from J; bases unmatched to any gene: 0. The CDR3 reads CASSLGQGASNQPQHF. The CDR3 DNA reads as TGTGCCAGCAGCTTAGGACAGGGGGCTAGCAATCAGCCCCAGCATTTT.

The chain carries TRBV7-2 and TRBJ1-4, with D hard to call. Trimming removed 1 base from V and 5 bases from J, with 11 bases in between. The germline gives CDR1 SGHTA, CDR2 FQGNSA. This CDR3 region has 15 residues. CDR3 coding DNA: TGTGCCAGCAGCTTAGAGCGCAGCCTAAATGAAAAACTGTTTTTT. Translation: CASSLERSLNEKLFF.

The genes are TRBV7-9 and TRBJ2-1, with D hard to call. V gave up 6 bases and J gave up 5 bases, with 8 bases separating them. The CDR3 consists of 12 residues. Per germline, CDR1 SEHNR and CDR2 FQNEAQ (reference sequence). This CDR3 is CASRPLDNEQFF. The DNA of the CDR3 is TGTGCCAGCAGACCCCTAGACAATGAGCAGTTCTTC.

The V and J genes are TRBV9 and TRBJ2-2; TRBD2 is a possible D gene (6 bases). This CDR3 contains 15 residues. V lost 4 bases and J 0 bases, leaving 10 bases between the germline ends. The V gene's germline CDR1 is SGDLS and CDR2 YYNGEE. In nucleotides, the CDR3 is TGTGCCAGCAGCCCGTCGGGAGCGAACACCGGGGAGCTGTTTTTT. Its protein is CASSPSGANTGELFF.

The rearrangement uses TRBV29-1 and TRBJ2-2, with 11 bases that match TRBD1. This CDR3 spans 15 amino acids. Looked up from germline, CDR1 is SQVTM and CDR2 is ANQGSEA. Trimming cost V 7 bases and J 3 bases; bases outside gene matches: 7. CDR3 bases: TGCAGCGGCCGGACAGGGGGCTCGGACACCGGGGAGCTGTTTTTT. It encodes CSGRTGGSDTGELFF.

The chain links TRBV9 to TRBJ2-1; no definite D call. Germline V gene lookup returns CDR1 SGDLS and CDR2 YYNGEE. CDR3 length: 15 amino acids. V was pared by 0 bases and J by 0 bases, with 7 bases between. CDR3 bases: TGTGCCAGCAGCGTAGGTTGGAGCTCCTACAATGAGCAGTTCTTC. Amino acids: CASSVGWSSYNEQFF.

The chain couples TRBV2 to TRBJ1-2; TRBD1 matches at 7 bases. This CDR3 is built from 14 residues. With 4 bases clipped from V and 7 bases from J, the junction kept 9 bases outside the gene matches. Germline V lookup: CDR1 SNHLY, CDR2 FYNNEI. CDR3 nucleotides: TGTGCCAGCAGTGTAAGGGGGCTTCGTTCTGGCTACACCTTC. Translation: CASSVRGLRSGYTF.

A single count supports this clone. The chain links TRBV2 to TRBJ1-1, with 12 bases aligning to TRBD1. V lost 6 bases to trimming and J lost 4 bases; unmatched junction nucleotides: 12. There are 17 residues in the CDR3. Germline V gene sequence: CDR1 SNHLY, CDR2 FYNNEI. CDR3 in DNA: TGTGCCAGCAGACCCGGGACAGGGGGCGTGAAGGGCACTGAAGCTTTCTTT. The encoded protein is CASRPGTGGVKGTEAFF.

This chain uses TRBV29-1 with TRBJ1-2; 8 positions agree with TRBD1. With V trimmed by 0 bases and J by 5 bases, 14 bases remained unmatched. This CDR3 comprises 17 residues. Germline CDR1 is SQVTM and CDR2 is ANQGSEA. CDR3 residues: CSVEDQKEDRARYGYTF. The CDR3 DNA sequence: TGCAGCGTTGAAGATCAGAAGGAGGACAGGGCGCGTTATGGCTACACCTTC. Supplemented by reference TRBV29-1 and TRBJ1-2, the full variable domain reads SAVISQKPSRDICQRGTSLTIQCQVDSQVTMMFWYRQQPGQSLTLIATANQGSEATYESGFVIDKFPISRPNLTFSTLTVSNMSPEDSSIYLCSVEDQKEDRARYGYTFGSGTRLTVV.

The chain carries TRBV5-4 and TRBJ2-7; no definite D call. The V gene lost 4 bases and the J gene lost 6 bases, with 11 bases spanning the gap. CDR1 is SGHNT, CDR2 YYREEE, per germline (reference sequence). The CDR3 length is 12 residues. CDR3 protein: CASSQPPGEQYF. CDR3 bases: TGTGCCAGCAGCCAACCCCCAGGCGAGCAGTACTTC.

This chain uses TRBV5-4 with TRBJ2-2; 7 positions agree with TRBD2. Germline V gene data show CDR1 as SGHNT and CDR2 as YYREEE (reference sequence). J was trimmed by 0 bases and V by 2 bases; bases with no gene match: 1. The CDR3 has 15 amino acids. The CDR3 DNA sequence: TGTGCCAGCAGCTTTGGACTAGCGAACACCGGGGAGCTGTTTTTT. Translated: CASSFGLANTGELFF.

This chain joins TRBV9 and TRBJ2-3; 8 bases are a match to TRBD1. Per the germline V gene, CDR1 is SGDLS and CDR2 is YYNGEE. The CDR3 runs to 14 residues. The J segment lost 3 bases and the V segment lost 0 bases, leaving 0 bases of the junction unmatched. This chain's CDR3 is CASSVGTGTDTQYF. CDR3 bases: TGTGCCAGCAGCGTAGGGACAGGGACAGATACGCAGTATTTT.

The V call is TRBV19, the J call TRBJ1-1; D is unresolved. The CDR3 loop spans 12 amino acids. V gave up 7 bases and J gave up 4 bases, with 10 bases separating them. Germline CDR1 reads LNHDA; CDR2 reads SQIVND (reference sequence). The CDR3 DNA follows: TGTGCCAGTAAGAGGCCGCTCACTGAAGCTTTCTTT. Protein sequence: CASKRPLTEAFF.

J is TRBJ2-3 and V is TRBV5-5, with 9 nucleotides matching TRBD2. Germline V lookup: CDR1 SGHKS, CDR2 YYEKEE (reference sequence). The V and J ends lost 0 bases and 2 bases, in that order; junction bases with no gene match: 4. The CDR3 consists of 16 residues. The CDR3 here is CASSLVGGRATDTQYF. CDR3 in DNA: TGTGCCAGCAGCTTGGTGGGCGGGAGGGCCACAGATACGCAGTATTTT. Full variable domain (remainder filled in from reference TRBV5-5 and TRBJ2-3): DAGVTQSPTHLIKTRGQQVTLRCSPISGHKSVSWYQQVLGQGPQFIFQYYEKEERGRGNFPDRFSARQFPNYSSELNVNALLLGDSALYLCASSLVGGRATDTQYFGPGTRLTVL.

V usage is TRBV30 and J usage is TRBJ1-2; the D gene is possibly TRBD1 (6 bases). The V gene's germline CDR1 is GTSNPN and CDR2 SVGIG (reference sequence). This CDR3 spans 15 amino acids. The V end was cut by 3 bases, the J end by 8 bases, with 22 bases between. The CDR3 nucleotides read TGTGCCTGGAGCCCCCCCAACGACAGGCATGAAGGCTACACCTTC. Translation gives CAWSPPNDRHEGYTF. The full variable domain, completed using reference TRBV30 and TRBJ1-2, is SQTIHQWPATLVQPVGSPLSLECTVEGTSNPNLYWYRQAAGRGLQLLFYSVGIGQISSEVPQNLSASRPQDRQFILSSKKLLLSDSGFYLCAWSPPNDRHEGYTFGSGTRLTVV.

This sequence joins TRBV7-2 and TRBJ2-7; perhaps TRBD1 as D (5 bases). Germline V gene lookup returns CDR1 SGHTA and CDR2 FQGNSA. CDR3 length equals 15 residues. V shed 5 bases and J shed 3 bases, with 17 bases lying between them. Here the CDR3 reads CASSPHWTRFYEQYF. CDR3 nucleotide sequence: TGTGCCAGCAGCCCCCACTGGACACGTTTCTACGAGCAGTACTTC.

The chain couples TRBV6-6 to TRBJ1-5; TRBD1 is a possible D gene (6 bases). V was cut by 4 bases and J by 3 bases, with 16 bases left in between. Looked up from germline, CDR1 is MNHNY and CDR2 is SVGAGI (reference sequence). CDR3 length equals 16 residues. The CDR3 nucleotides read TGTGCCAGCAGTTCCACGGGAGGGGGAATCAATCAGCCCCAGCATTTT. Amino acids: CASSSTGGGINQPQHF.

The chain couples TRBV11-1 to TRBJ2-5; D is possibly TRBD2 (6 bases). Germline CDR1 and CDR2: SGHAT and FQDESV (reference sequence). This CDR3 comprises 14 residues. V was pared by 7 bases and J by 4 bases, with 16 bases between. Here the CDR3 reads CASNPKGLGETQYF. The CDR3 bases are TGTGCCAGCAACCCGAAGGGACTCGGAGAGACCCAGTACTTC.

The sample holds a few counts of this clone. V is TRBV27 and J is TRBJ1-1; D ambiguous. The germline gives CDR1 MNHEY, CDR2 SMNVEV (reference sequence). V was clipped by 2 bases and J by 0 bases, with 4 bases between them. The CDR3 totals 13 residues. The CDR3 nucleotides are TGTGCCAGCAGTTTAGGGCTGAACACTGAAGCTTTCTTT. Protein product: CASSLGLNTEAFF.

The CDR3 DNA sequence: TGTGCCAGGGACACCGGGACAGAAGGACCCGAGCAGTACTTC. Its translation: CARDTGTEGPEQYF. The rearrangement links TRBV2 to TRBJ2-5; 7 nucleotides agree with TRBD1. The J call may be wrong; the DNA end is better matched by TRBJ2-7. CDR1 and CDR2 from the germline V gene are SNHLY and FYNNEI. The CDR3 is made up of 14 amino acids.

The chain is built from TRBV19 and TRBJ1-2; D is ambiguous. Germline assignment: CDR1 LNHDA and CDR2 SQIVND (reference sequence). V gave up 3 bases and J gave up 5 bases, with 10 bases separating them. CDR3 length: 13 residues. The CDR3 DNA is TGTGCCAGTAGTATGTTGGCGGCGTATGGCTACACCTTC. Its protein product is CASSMLAAYGYTF.

The chain combines TRBV30 with TRBJ1-4; 11 nucleotides align to TRBD1. The germline CDR1 and CDR2 sequences are GTSNPN and SVGIG (reference sequence). CDR3 size: 12 residues. After removal of 7 bases from V and 7 bases from J, the junction contained 2 bases not matched to a gene. The CDR3 region is CASDRGREKLFF. CDR3 bases: TGTGCCTCGGACAGGGGGCGTGAAAAACTGTTTTTT.